This T cell receptor beta chain was sequenced for a study of Graves' ophthalmopathy and Graves' hyperthyroidism. V was cut by 6 bases and J by 1 base, with 15 bases left in between. This CDR3 is built from 15 residues. Germline values: CDR1 SGHVS, CDR2 FQNEAQ. The study amplified TCR beta CDR3 regions using RNA transcripts. RT-PCR with HTBI primers came first, then second-round multiplex PCR. TCRdb itself ran the multiplex PCR reads through MiXCR, one entry per CDR3 protein. The sample holds around 400,000 distinct CDR3 sequences, approximately 21% seen once. This chain connects TRBV7-8 to TRBJ2-5, with D maybe TRBD2 (6 bases). Sequenced material: peripheral blood. This clonotype was obtained from a woman between 18 and 30 years old with stable Graves' hyperthyroidism. The CDR3 coding sequence is TGTGCCAGCAGTAAATTACACGGGGGCCAAGAGACCCAGTACTTC. It codes for CASSKLHGGQETQYF.